What follows are 18 T cell receptor beta chains derived from one specimen sequenced in a study of blood T cell repertoires in COVID-19. Here immunoSEQ multiplex PCR was the method, and the copy in TCRdb shows in-frame clones only, minus some. The sample gives 84,000 or so clones, about 82% of which show up once; over 9.5% is in the top ten. Source material: peripheral blood. These receptors were taken from a woman aged 70-85 years with active or convalescent COVID-19.

The genes are TRBV24-1 and TRBJ2-4; 10 bases map to TRBD1. Germline V CDR1 and CDR2: KGHDR, SFDVKD. The CDR3 loop spans 12 amino acids. With 5 bases clipped from V and 10 bases from J, the junction kept 1 base outside the gene matches. The chain's CDR3 is CATSGDRGIQYF. In nucleotides, the CDR3 is TGTGCCACCAGTGGGGACAGGGGTATTCAGTACTTC.

CDR3: CASSPTTYTGTNEKLFF. CDR3 nucleotide sequence: TGTGCCAGCTCACCTACCACCTACACGGGGACTAATGAAAAACTGTTTTTT. This chain joins TRBV18 and TRBJ1-4; D is undetermined. The CDR3 is 17 amino acids. The germline V and J ends were trimmed by 3 bases and 2 bases, with 16 bases remaining between them. CDR1 and CDR2 from the germline V gene are KGHSH and LQKENI.

The J gene is TRBJ1-1, the V gene TRBV5-4, with no clear D. Deletions cut 4 bases from V and 4 bases from J, with 8 bases between. Germline-derived CDR1 and CDR2 are SGHNT and YYREEE (reference sequence). The CDR3 is made up of 12 amino acids. The CDR3 region is CASSAFPTEAFF. Written as DNA, the CDR3 is TGTGCCAGCAGCGCGTTTCCCACTGAAGCTTTCTTT.

The gene calls are TRBV7-8 and TRBJ2-1; a weak D match, TRBD2 (5 bases). Between the trimmed V and J ends, which lost 3 bases and 4 bases, there was a span of 13 bases. CDR3 length equals 15 residues. CDR1 and CDR2 from the germline V gene are SGHVS and FQNEAQ. This CDR3 reads CASSLRLALYNEQFF. CDR3 sequence (DNA): TGTGCCAGCAGCTTGAGGCTAGCCCTATACAATGAGCAGTTCTTC.

This clone was counted a single time. The same CDR3 also results from other DNA sequences found in this sample. The gene calls are TRBV6-2 or TRBV6-3 and TRBJ2-1; a possible D gene is TRBD2 (6 bases). With 4 bases removed from V and 4 bases from J, the gap between germline ends came to 8 bases. The CDR3 contains 13 residues. From germline, CDR1 is MNHEY and CDR2 SVGEGT. CDR3 protein: CASSWDSYNEQFF. CDR3 in DNA: TGTGCCAGCAGTTGGGACTCTTACAATGAGCAGTTCTTC.

The J gene is TRBJ2-3, the V gene TRBV7-9, with D unclear. Germline CDR1 SEHNR, CDR2 FQNEAQ (reference sequence). CDR3 size: 16 residues. Deletions cut 1 base from V and 1 base from J, with 12 bases between. As DNA, the CDR3 is TGTGCCAGCAGCTTAGTTGCCGGGTTGGGCACAGATACGCAGTATTTT. It specifies CASSLVAGLGTDTQYF.

The V and J genes are TRBV7-2 and TRBJ2-3; 8 bases fit TRBD2. Per the germline V gene, CDR1 is SGHTA and CDR2 is FQGNSA. V dropped 5 bases and J dropped 0; count of bases not matched to a gene: 4. There are 15 residues in the CDR3. DNA of the CDR3: TGTGCCAGCAGCGTCAAGCGGGGGAGCACAGATACGCAGTATTTT. Translation gives CASSVKRGSTDTQYF. Combining the CDR3 with reference TRBV7-2 and TRBJ2-3 gives the whole variable domain GAGVSQSPSNKVTEKGKDVELRCDPISGHTALYWYRQSLGQGLEFLIYFQGNSAPDKSGLPSDRFSAERTGGSVSTLTIQRTQQEDSAVYLCASSVKRGSTDTQYFGPGTRLTVL.

The rearrangement links TRBV19 to TRBJ2-6; D gene unclear. Trimming removed 3 bases at V and 0 bases at J, with 12 bases between. The CDR3 covers 17 residues. The germline V gene has CDR1 LNHDA and CDR2 SQIVND (reference sequence). The CDR3: CASSMSSSRSGANVLTF. The DNA of the CDR3 is TGTGCCAGTAGTATGTCGTCGTCCCGCTCTGGGGCCAACGTCCTGACTTTC.

This CDR3 is CASSLGGATDTQYF. CDR3 sequence (DNA): TGTGCCAGCAGCTTAGGGGGCGCAACAGATACGCAGTATTTT. The chain joins TRBV11-3 to TRBJ2-3; perhaps TRBD1 as D (5 bases). The V gene's germline CDR1 is SGHNT and CDR2 YENEEA. V was clipped by 1 base and J by 3 bases, with 8 bases between them. This CDR3 has 14 amino acids.

V usage is TRBV18 and J usage is TRBJ1-3; D might be TRBD1 (6 bases). The CDR3 is made up of 16 amino acids. Trimming stripped 5 bases from V and 4 bases from J, with 18 bases between. Germline values: CDR1 KGHSH, CDR2 LQKENI. The CDR3 sequence is CASSARTAPGGNTIYF. The CDR3 DNA sequence: TGTGCCAGCTCAGCCCGGACAGCCCCTGGGGGAAACACCATATATTTT.

The V gene is TRBV5-4, the J gene TRBJ2-7; D is unclear. Trimming removed 5 bases at V and 3 bases at J, with 18 bases between. The V gene's germline CDR1 is SGHNT and CDR2 YYREEE (reference sequence). The CDR3 is 15 residues long. CDR3 sequence reads: CASRHGGSSNYEQYF. In nucleotides, the CDR3 is TGTGCCAGCAGACATGGTGGTAGCTCCAACTACGAGCAGTACTTC.

The sample holds one count of this clone. This chain links TRBV2 with TRBJ2-7; 10 nucleotides match TRBD1. This CDR3 has 19 amino acids. Germline lookup yields CDR1 SNHLY and CDR2 FYNNEI. V gave up 7 bases and J gave up 5 bases; unmatched junction bases: 23. The CDR3 nucleotides read TGTGCCAGCAATTCGGGACAGGGGACAACTAGTGGAAGGGGGAACGAGCAGTACTTC. Its protein product is CASNSGQGTTSGRGNEQYF.

This clone was seen once. The chain links TRBV7-2 to TRBJ2-5; D gene unclear. Germline V lookup: CDR1 SGHTA, CDR2 FQGNSA. Trimming removed 2 bases from V and 5 bases from J, with 3 bases in between. The CDR3 is 11 amino acids. For the CDR3, the DNA is TGTGCCAGCAGCTTACTGGAGACCCAGTACTTC. It yields the protein CASSLLETQYF.

The chain joins TRBV5-1 to TRBJ1-2; 8 positions match TRBD1. Trimming at V came to 0 bases and at J to 8 bases, leaving 12 bases not matched to a gene. The germline gives CDR1 SGHRS, CDR2 YFSETQ. This CDR3 spans 16 amino acids. CDR3 DNA: TGCGCCAGCAGCTTGGTATCAGGGCAGGGGGCGCGAGGCTACACCTTC. It is translated as CASSLVSGQGARGYTF.

This clone came up a few times. The chain links TRBV5-8 to TRBJ1-1; no clear D. Germline CDR1 SGHTS, CDR2 YDEGEE. The V gene lost 4 bases and the J gene lost 9 bases, with 4 bases spanning the gap. This CDR3 contains 9 residues. The CDR3 sequence is CASSRKAFF. The CDR3 DNA is TGTGCCAGCAGCCGTAAAGCTTTCTTT.

The J gene is TRBJ2-5, the V gene TRBV5-1; 12 bases are a match to TRBD1. The V segment lost 0 bases and the J segment 5 bases; nucleotides outside the gene matches: 2. The CDR3 consists of 15 residues. Germline V lookup: CDR1 SGHRS, CDR2 YFSETQ. CDR3 in amino acids: CASSLAGTGGETQYF. The CDR3 nucleotides are TGCGCCAGCAGCTTGGCCGGGACAGGGGGCGAGACCCAGTACTTC.

This chain joins TRBV27 and TRBJ2-5, with 10 positions matching TRBD2. CDR1 and CDR2 (germline): MNHEY, SMNVEV (reference sequence). The junction had 18 bases not matched to a gene; V was cut back by 6 bases and J by 2 bases. The CDR3 is 19 residues long. CDR3 coding DNA: TGTGCCAGCAGAGCTTACGCGGGTACTAGCGGGGTAAAACAAGAGACCCAGTACTTC. It encodes CASRAYAGTSGVKQETQYF.

The rearrangement uses TRBV10-3 and TRBJ2-7; D not certain. Trimming pared 10 bases from V and 3 bases from J, leaving 31 bases between. Germline lookup yields CDR1 ENHRY and CDR2 SYGVKD. The CDR3 totals 18 residues. For the CDR3, the DNA is TGTGCCACCATTGGTCGCTCGGGTTCACCCTCGATGTACTACGAGCAGTACTTC. It yields the protein CATIGRSGSPSMYYEQYF.